Detailed here is one TCR beta chain. The source of the sample is a study of blood T cell repertoires in COVID-19. Looking at the study overall: T cells, B-cell-depleted T cells, or PBMCs supplied cDNA or gDNA.

Original methodology: Reference gene primers were amplified, and this amplification served to estimate nucleated cell counts. Sequenced by immunoSEQ multiplex PCR; TCRdb stores in-frame clones only, minus some. Clonal size and the V and J genes are those of that table, whereas D and trimming came from the DNA. The data show around 53,000 clones, more than 75% seen once. Source material: peripheral blood. The sequence was obtained from a middle-aged man with active or convalescent COVID-19.

This CDR3 reads CASSVLPEGAGTGELFF. The CDR3 DNA reads TGTGCCAGCAGCGTATTGCCCGAGGGGGCAGGCACCGGGGAGCTGTTTTTT. V and J are TRBV9 and TRBJ2-2; TRBD1 agrees at 7 bases. Germline CDR1 is SGDLS and CDR2 is YYNGEE. V was pared by 1 base and J by 4 bases, with 10 bases of the junction left unmatched. The CDR3 is 17 amino acids. Complete variable domain (other parts from reference TRBV9 and TRBJ2-2): DSGVTQTPKHLITATGQRVTLRCSPRSGDLSVYWYQQSLDQGLQFLIQYYNGEERAKGNILERFSAQQFPDLHSELNLSSLELGDSALYFCASSVLPEGAGTGELFFGEGSRLTVL.